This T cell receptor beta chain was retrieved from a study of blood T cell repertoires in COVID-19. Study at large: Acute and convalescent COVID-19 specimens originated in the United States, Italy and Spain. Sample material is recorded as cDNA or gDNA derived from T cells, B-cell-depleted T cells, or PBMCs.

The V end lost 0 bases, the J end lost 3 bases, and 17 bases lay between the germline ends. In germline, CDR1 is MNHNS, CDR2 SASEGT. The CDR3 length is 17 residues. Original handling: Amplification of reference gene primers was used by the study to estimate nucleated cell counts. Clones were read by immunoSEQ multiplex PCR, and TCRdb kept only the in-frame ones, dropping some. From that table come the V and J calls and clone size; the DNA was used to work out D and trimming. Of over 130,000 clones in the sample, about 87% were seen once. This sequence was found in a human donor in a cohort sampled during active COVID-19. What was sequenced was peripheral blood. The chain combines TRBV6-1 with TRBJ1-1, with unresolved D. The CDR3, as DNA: TGTGCCAGCAGTGAAGCCGGAGGACGGGGATGGTACACTGAAGCTTTCTTT. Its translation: CASSEAGGRGWYTEAFF.